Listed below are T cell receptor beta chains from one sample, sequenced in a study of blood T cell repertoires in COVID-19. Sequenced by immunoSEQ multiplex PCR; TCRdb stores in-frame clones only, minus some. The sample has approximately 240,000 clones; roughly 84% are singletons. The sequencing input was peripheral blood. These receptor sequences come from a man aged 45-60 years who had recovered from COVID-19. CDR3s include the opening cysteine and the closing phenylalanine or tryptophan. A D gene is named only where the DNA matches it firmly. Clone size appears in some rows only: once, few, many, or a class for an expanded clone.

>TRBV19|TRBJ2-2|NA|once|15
TGTGCCAGTAGGGATCGTGAGGTGAACACCGGGGAGCTGTTTTTT
CASRDREVNTGELFF
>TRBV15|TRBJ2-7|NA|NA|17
TGTGCCACCAGCACGCCTCTGGGGGGAGGACCCCCTTACGAGCAGTACTTC
CATSTPLGGGPPYEQYF
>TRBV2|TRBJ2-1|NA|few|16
TGTGCCAGCAGTGAAGTCGGGGGTGGCTCCTACAATGAGCAGTTCTTC
CASSEVGGGSYNEQFF
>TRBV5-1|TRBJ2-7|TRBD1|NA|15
TGCGCCAGCAGCTGGACAGGGGGCACCACCTACGAGCAGTACTTC
CASSWTGGTTYEQYF
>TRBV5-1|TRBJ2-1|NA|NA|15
TGCGCCAGCAGCTTTGGGGCACTGTTATACAATGAGCAGTTCTTC
CASSFGALLYNEQFF
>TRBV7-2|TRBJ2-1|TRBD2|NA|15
TGTGCCAGCAGCCCCCTCGGGAGGATATACAATGAGCAGTTCTTC
CASSPLGRIYNEQFF
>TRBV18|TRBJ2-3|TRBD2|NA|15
TGTGCCAGCTCACCAGGAGGACTAGTCACAGATACGCAGTATTTT
CASSPGGLVTDTQYF
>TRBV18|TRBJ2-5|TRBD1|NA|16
TGTGCCAGCTCACTTCTCGGACAGGGAGGAGGAGAGACCCAGTACTTC
CASSLLGQGGGETQYF
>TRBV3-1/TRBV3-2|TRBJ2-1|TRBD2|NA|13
TGTGCCAGCCAGCGGGAGTCCTACAATGAGCAGTTCTTC
CASQRESYNEQFF
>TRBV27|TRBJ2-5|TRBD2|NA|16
TGTGCCAGCAGTTTCTTCCCTAGCGGGGGAGAAGAGACCCAGTACTTC
CASSFFPSGGEETQYF
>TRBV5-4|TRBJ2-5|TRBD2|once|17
TGTGCCAGCAGCCTGGGACTAGCCGTAGACTTACAAGAGACCCAGTACTTC
CASSLGLAVDLQETQYF
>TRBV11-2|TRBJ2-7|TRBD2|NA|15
TGTGCCAGCAGCTTCAGACTAGCGGGAGCCTACGAGCAGTACTTC
CASSFRLAGAYEQYF
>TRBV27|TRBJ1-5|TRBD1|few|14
TGTGCCAGCAGCGACAGGGGGAAATATCAGCCCCAGCATTTT
CASSDRGKYQPQHF
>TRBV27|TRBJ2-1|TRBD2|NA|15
TGTGCCAGCACGGGGAGGGCTGGTCGCCACAATGAGCAGTTCTTC
CASTGRAGRHNEQFF
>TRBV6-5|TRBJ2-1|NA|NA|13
TGTGCCAGCAGTTACTCGTCTCTCCATGAGCAGTTCTTC
CASSYSSLHEQFF
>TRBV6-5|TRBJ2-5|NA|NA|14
TGTGCCAGCCAGGACTTCTCCATTGAAGAGACCCAGTACTTC
CASQDFSIEETQYF
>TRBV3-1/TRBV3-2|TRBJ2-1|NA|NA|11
TGTGCCAGCAGCCAAGGCGACTTTGAGTTCTTC
CASSQGDFEFF
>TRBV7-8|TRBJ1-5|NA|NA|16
TGTGCCAGCAGCTTTAGGGGAGGAGACGGTGGTCGACCCCAGCATTTT
CASSFRGGDGGRPQHF
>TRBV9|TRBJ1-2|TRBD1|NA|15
TGTGCCAGCAGCGTAGTCGGACAGGGGCCAGTTGGCTACACCTTC
CASSVVGQGPVGYTF
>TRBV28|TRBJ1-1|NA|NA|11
TGTGCCACCGCAGTAAACACTGAAGCTTTCTTT
CATAVNTEAFF
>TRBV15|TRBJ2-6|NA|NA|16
TGTGCCACCAGCAGGAACAGGGTTGCCGGGGCCAACGTCCTGACTTTC
CATSRNRVAGANVLTF
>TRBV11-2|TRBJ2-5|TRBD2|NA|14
TGTGCCAGCAGCCGCCGTAGCGGGGCAGAGACCCAGTACTTC
CASSRRSGAETQYF
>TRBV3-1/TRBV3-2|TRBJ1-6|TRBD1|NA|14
TGTGCCAGCAGCCAAGGACAGGGAACTTCACCCCTCCACTTT
CASSQGQGTSPLHF
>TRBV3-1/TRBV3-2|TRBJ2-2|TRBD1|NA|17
TGTGCCAGCAGCCCAACTGACAGGGTGAAGGACCCCGGGGAGCTGTTTTTT
CASSPTDRVKDPGELFF
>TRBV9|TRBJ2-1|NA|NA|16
TGTGCCAGCAGCGTAGGAGAGGGAGTTGGCTACAATGAGCAGTTCTTC
CASSVGEGVGYNEQFF
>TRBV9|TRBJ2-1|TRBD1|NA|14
TGTGCCAGCAGCGTACGACAGGGCCCGGGTGAGCAGTTCTTC
CASSVRQGPGEQFF
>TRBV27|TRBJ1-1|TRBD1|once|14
TGTGCCAGCAGTTTTCAGGGGGCGACCTCCGAAGCTTTCTTT
CASSFQGATSEAFF
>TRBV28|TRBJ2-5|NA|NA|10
TGTGCCAGCCAACAAGAGACCCAGTACTTC
CASQQETQYF
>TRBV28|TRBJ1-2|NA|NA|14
TGTGCCAGCAGTTTCCACGGGGGTAACTATGGCTACACCTTC
CASSFHGGNYGYTF
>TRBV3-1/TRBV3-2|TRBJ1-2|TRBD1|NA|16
TGTGCCAGCAGCCAAGGGACAGGCCTTAGAGGCTATGGCTACACCTTC
CASSQGTGLRGYGYTF
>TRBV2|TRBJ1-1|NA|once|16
TGTGCCAGCAGTGAAGGTTGGCATTCAGGGGCCACTGAAGCTTTCTTT
CASSEGWHSGATEAFF
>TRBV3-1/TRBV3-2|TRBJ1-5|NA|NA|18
TGTGCCAGCAGCCAAGAGAGGGGGTTTAGGAGACAACGTCAGCCCCAGCATTTT
CASSQERGFRRQRQPQHF
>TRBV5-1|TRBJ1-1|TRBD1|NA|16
TGCGCCAGCAGCTTGGTGGTTGGGACAGGGGTCACTGAAGCTTTCTTT
CASSLVVGTGVTEAFF